These 25 T cell receptor beta chains were all obtained from the same sample, sequenced in a study of technical replicates of blood from several donors. Here immunoSEQ multiplex PCR was the method, and the copy in TCRdb shows in-frame clones only, minus some. The table includes 90,000 to 100,000 clones, 90% to 96% detected once. Sequencing input: T cells isolated from PBMCs. The receptors here all came from a human donor in good health.

This clone was counted only a few times. The chain uses TRBV30 and TRBJ1-1; D is ambiguous. This CDR3 is 14 amino acids long. The V and J ends lost 2 bases and 1 base respectively, with 11 bases between them. CDR1 and CDR2 (germline): GTSNPN, SVGIG (reference sequence). CDR3 residues: CAWSSTFRNTEAFF. CDR3 coding DNA: TGTGCCTGGAGTTCTACTTTCCGGAACACTGAAGCTTTCTTT.

J is TRBJ1-1 and V is TRBV27; no clear D gene. Germline V CDR1 and CDR2: MNHEY, SMNVEV (reference sequence). Trimming left V 2 bases short and J 11 bases short, with 15 bases between. There are 13 residues in the CDR3. Written as DNA, the CDR3 is TGTGCCAGCAGTTTAAACCGGCAGGCGGGGGCTTTCTTT. This encodes CASSLNRQAGAFF.

V is TRBV29-1 and J is TRBJ1-1; 10 positions agree with TRBD1. CDR1 is SQVTM and CDR2 is ANQGSEA in the germline V gene. The CDR3 has 17 amino acids. After removal of 3 bases from V and 3 bases from J, the junction contained 13 bases not matched to a gene. CDR3 in amino acids: CSVDSGQGIRVDTEAFF. For the CDR3, the DNA is TGCAGCGTTGACTCGGGACAGGGGATAAGAGTGGACACTGAAGCTTTCTTT.

J is TRBJ1-2 and V is TRBV11-3; weak D call: TRBD1 (5 bases). The CDR3 loop spans 14 amino acids. Trimming stripped 5 bases from V and 6 bases from J, with 16 bases between. Germline CDR1 is SGHNT and CDR2 is YENEEA. The CDR3 sequence is CASSSGTARDGYTF. CDR3 in DNA: TGTGCCAGCAGCAGCGGGACCGCCAGGGATGGCTACACCTTC.

This clone was detected only once. The chain carries TRBV6-5 and TRBJ2-3; D possibly corresponds to TRBD1 (6 bases). This CDR3 comprises 13 residues. CDR1 and CDR2 (germline): MNHEY, SVGAGI. V lost 6 bases, J lost 0 bases, and 7 bases lay in between. CDR3 amino acids: CASRDSSTDTQYF. For the CDR3, the DNA is TGTGCCAGCAGGGACAGTAGCACAGATACGCAGTATTTT.

The chain carries TRBV2 and TRBJ2-5; perhaps TRBD2 as D (5 bases). The CDR3 spans 12 residues. Germline values: CDR1 SNHLY, CDR2 FYNNEI. V was cut by 5 bases and J by 2 bases, with 6 bases left in between. The CDR3 is CASSKRQETQYF. Written as DNA, the CDR3 is TGTGCCAGCAGTAAGCGGCAAGAGACCCAGTACTTC.

The chain uses TRBV19 and TRBJ1-2; the D gene is possibly TRBD1 (5 bases). In germline, CDR1 is LNHDA, CDR2 SQIVND (reference sequence). The CDR3 sequence is 12 residues long. Trimming stripped 5 bases from V and 8 bases from J, with 12 bases between. The chain's CDR3 is CASSPLGGGYTF. In DNA, the CDR3 is TGTGCCAGTAGTCCCCTGGGGGGGGGCTACACCTTC.

The chain recombines TRBV7-9 with TRBJ2-1; 7 bases map to TRBD2. The V segment lost 2 bases and the J segment 8 bases; nucleotides outside the gene matches: 6. Germline V gene lookup returns CDR1 SEHNR and CDR2 FQNEAQ (reference sequence). The CDR3 sequence is 14 residues long. The CDR3 nucleotides are TGTGCCAGCAGCTTAATAGGGACTATGGATGAGCAGTTCTTC. Residues: CASSLIGTMDEQFF.

This clone was picked up one time. The chain has TRBV19 and TRBJ2-7; tentative D call: TRBD2 (5 bases). CDR1 is LNHDA, CDR2 SQIVND, per germline (reference sequence). Deletions cut 4 bases from V and 2 bases from J, with 12 bases between. The CDR3 contains 14 residues. The CDR3 here is CASSTGSMTYEQYF. CDR3 nucleotides: TGTGCCAGTAGTACGGGATCGATGACCTACGAGCAGTACTTC. The full variable domain, with the rest looked up from reference TRBV19 and TRBJ2-7, is DGGITQSPKYLFRKEGQNVTLSCEQNLNHDAMYWYRQDPGQGLRLIYYSQIVNDFQKGDIAEGYSVSREKKESFPLTVTSAQKNPTAFYLCASSTGSMTYEQYFGPGTRLTVT.

V usage is TRBV6-1 and J usage is TRBJ2-7; D perhaps matches TRBD1 (6 bases). Germline CDR1 reads MNHNS; CDR2 reads SASEGT. This CDR3 has 16 residues. V was cut by 0 bases and J by 3 bases, with 15 bases left in between. CDR3 protein: CASSEASGTPGYEQYF. In nucleotides, the CDR3 is TGTGCCAGCAGTGAAGCCTCCGGGACACCAGGCTACGAGCAGTACTTC.

V is TRBV25-1 and J is TRBJ1-1; D is unresolved. The germline CDR1 and CDR2 sequences are MGHDK and SYGVNS. CDR3 size: 13 residues. Trimming took off 4 bases at V and 3 bases at J, with 9 bases between the two ends. The CDR3 sequence: CASSAGVDTEAFF. CDR3 bases: TGTGCCAGCAGTGCCGGGGTGGACACTGAAGCTTTCTTT.

This sequence joins TRBV5-1 and TRBJ2-7; D may be TRBD1 (7 bases). V lost 0 bases and J 3 bases, leaving 22 bases between the germline ends. Germline V CDR1 and CDR2: SGHRS, YFSETQ. This CDR3 comprises 18 residues. The CDR3 DNA is TGCGCCAGCAGCTTGGGGGCCCTCTCGGGGCAGGGGGGCTACGAGCAGTACTTC. Protein: CASSLGALSGQGGYEQYF.

The chain joins TRBV4-3 to TRBJ2-7; 7 bases agree with TRBD2. The V segment lost 2 bases and the J segment 2 bases; nucleotides outside the gene matches: 6. Germline CDR1 reads LGHNA; CDR2 reads YSLEER. CDR3 size: 15 residues. The CDR3 here is CASSQYSGPTYEQYF. The CDR3 nucleotides read TGCGCCAGCAGCCAATATAGCGGGCCTACCTACGAGCAGTACTTC.

The chain has TRBV6-5 and TRBJ1-1, with TRBD1 matching 10 bases. This CDR3 is built from 14 residues. V dropped 4 bases and J dropped 1; count of bases not matched to a gene: 0. Looked up from germline, CDR1 is MNHEY and CDR2 is SVGAGI. The CDR3 sequence: CASSWTGGNTEAFF. In DNA, the CDR3 is TGTGCCAGCAGTTGGACAGGGGGGAACACTGAAGCTTTCTTT.

The rearrangement links TRBV6-4 to TRBJ2-1; 9 nucleotides agree with TRBD2. Looked up from germline, CDR1 is MRHNA and CDR2 is SNTAGT. CDR3 length equals 15 residues. The trim removed 4 bases at V and 6 bases at J, leaving 7 bases unmatched. CDR3: CASSATAGGRNEQFF. The CDR3 DNA reads TGTGCCAGCAGTGCAACGGCGGGAGGGCGCAATGAGCAGTTCTTC.

The chain links TRBV7-6 to TRBJ2-7; 9 bases map to TRBD1. CDR3 length: 13 amino acids. Germline lookup yields CDR1 SGHVS and CDR2 FNYEAQ. The V segment lost 5 bases and the J segment 4 bases; nucleotides outside the gene matches: 3. The CDR3 reads CASSPGTGYEQYF. CDR3 sequence (DNA): TGTGCCAGCAGCCCCGGGACAGGGTACGAGCAGTACTTC.

The gene calls are TRBV6-1 and TRBJ1-5, with D possibly being TRBD1 (5 bases). CDR3 size: 13 residues. The germline gives CDR1 MNHNS, CDR2 SASEGT. The germline V and J ends were trimmed by 11 bases and 3 bases, with 14 bases remaining between them. Here the CDR3 DNA reads TGTGCCTCTTCACAGGTACACAATCAGCCCCAGCATTTT. This translates into CASSQVHNQPQHF.

The chain links TRBV21-1 to TRBJ2-1; the table assigns TRBD2, which was not confirmed against the DNA. TRBV21-1 is flagged as a pseudogene. CDR3 length: 15 amino acids. CDR3 sequence (DNA): TGTGCCAGCAGCAAAGGACTAGCGGGAGGACATGAGCAGTTCTTC. The encoded protein is CASSKGLAGGHEQFF.

This chain joins TRBV5-1 and TRBJ2-7, with 8 bases that match TRBD1. The CDR3 has 16 residues. The V segment lost 1 base and the J segment 5 bases; nucleotides outside the gene matches: 11. Germline CDR1 is SGHRS and CDR2 is YFSETQ. CDR3 nucleotide sequence: TGCGCCAGCAGCTTGTTCCGGACAGGGCAAATAGACGAGCAGTACTTC. Its protein is CASSLFRTGQIDEQYF.

The chain's CDR3 is CASSQVGGRDNEQFF. As DNA, the CDR3 is TGCGCCAGCAGCCAAGTCGGCGGGAGGGACAATGAGCAGTTCTTC. This chain connects TRBV4-3 to TRBJ2-1; 9 nucleotides agree with TRBD2. The CDR3 contains 15 residues. Germline V gives CDR1 LGHNA, CDR2 YSLEER. Trimming at V came to 1 base and at J to 5 bases, leaving 3 bases not matched to a gene.

CDR3 DNA sequence: TGTGCCAGCAGTGAAGCTGGACTAGCGGGAGGCCACTACGAGCAGTACTTC. This gives the protein CASSEAGLAGGHYEQYF. The V call is TRBV2, the J call TRBJ2-7; 14 nucleotides agree with TRBD2. This CDR3 has 17 amino acids. Trimming took 0 bases from V and 3 from J; bases not matched to a gene: 4. The germline gives CDR1 SNHLY, CDR2 FYNNEI. Looking up the rest from reference TRBV2 and TRBJ2-7 gives the full variable domain: EPEVTQTPSHQVTQMGQEVILRCVPISNHLYFYWYRQILGQKVEFLVSFYNNEISEKSEIFDDQFSVERPDGSNFTLKIRSTKLEDSAMYFCASSEAGLAGGHYEQYFGPGTRLTVT.

This chain links TRBV2 with TRBJ2-7, with a possible D match to TRBD2 (5 bases). The germline V gene has CDR1 SNHLY and CDR2 FYNNEI. V lost 8 bases, J lost 5 bases, and 16 bases lay in between. The CDR3 spans 13 residues. CDR3 sequence (DNA): TGTGCCAGCCGAACCGAGGGAACCCACGAGCAGTACTTC. It translates to CASRTEGTHEQYF.

The chain joins TRBV9 to TRBJ2-5; no clear D gene. The CDR3 covers 13 residues. V lost 4 bases and J lost 1, with 8 bases in between. Germline loops: CDR1 SGDLS, CDR2 YYNGEE. The chain's CDR3 is CASSPRSQETQYF. The CDR3 bases are TGTGCCAGCAGCCCCCGCAGCCAAGAGACCCAGTACTTC.

This chain joins TRBV5-4 and TRBJ2-3; TRBD2 matches 14 bases. Germline V gives CDR1 SGHNT, CDR2 YYREEE (reference sequence). This CDR3 has 17 amino acids. With 3 bases clipped from V and 0 bases from J, the junction kept 3 bases outside the gene matches. The CDR3: CASSWGLAGVSTDTQYF. CDR3 in DNA: TGTGCCAGCAGCTGGGGACTAGCGGGAGTTAGCACAGATACGCAGTATTTT.

The rearrangement uses TRBV29-1 and TRBJ2-2, with D possibly TRBD2 on 5 matching bases. V was clipped by 3 bases and J by 4 bases, with 15 bases between them. Germline V gene sequence: CDR1 SQVTM, CDR2 ANQGSEA. The CDR3 covers 15 residues. DNA of the CDR3: TGCAGCGTTGAGACCTCTACTAGAGTCACCGGGGAGCTGTTTTTT. Its translation is CSVETSTRVTGELFF.